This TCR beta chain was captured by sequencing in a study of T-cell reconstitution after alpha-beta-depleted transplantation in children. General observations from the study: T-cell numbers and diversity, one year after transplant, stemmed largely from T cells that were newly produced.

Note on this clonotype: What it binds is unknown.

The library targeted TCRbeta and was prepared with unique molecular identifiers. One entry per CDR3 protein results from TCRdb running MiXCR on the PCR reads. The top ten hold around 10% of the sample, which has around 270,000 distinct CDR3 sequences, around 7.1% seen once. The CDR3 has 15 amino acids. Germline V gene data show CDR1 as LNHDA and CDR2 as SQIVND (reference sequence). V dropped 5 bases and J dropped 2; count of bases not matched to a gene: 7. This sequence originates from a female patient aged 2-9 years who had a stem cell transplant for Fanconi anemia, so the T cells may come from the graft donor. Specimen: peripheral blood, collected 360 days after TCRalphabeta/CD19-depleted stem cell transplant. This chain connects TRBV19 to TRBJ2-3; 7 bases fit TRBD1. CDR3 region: CASSLRDRHTDTQYF. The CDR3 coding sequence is TGTGCCAGTAGTCTCCGGGACAGACACACAGATACGCAGTATTTT. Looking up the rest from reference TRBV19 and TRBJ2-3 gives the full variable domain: DGGITQSPKYLFRKEGQNVTLSCEQNLNHDAMYWYRQDPGQGLRLIYYSQIVNDFQKGDIAEGYSVSREKKESFPLTVTSAQKNPTAFYLCASSLRDRHTDTQYFGPGTRLTVL.